This paragraph reports one T cell receptor (beta chain). These data are taken from a study of blood T cells in healthy people across ages. Using a J-beta primer mix together with a sample-barcoded 5' primer, a second PCR was run for roughly 6 to 12 cycles. One entry per CDR3 protein, called by TCRdb with MiXCR from the 5' RACE reads. This table has around 650,000 distinct CDR3 sequences, 32% appearing once. After removal of 8 bases from V and 5 bases from J, the junction contained 11 bases not matched to a gene. The V gene's germline CDR1 is DFQATT and CDR2 SNEGSKA (reference sequence). This CDR3 contains 14 residues.

Sequencing was performed on blood. This clonotype was obtained from a woman older than 75 in good health. This chain connects TRBV20-1 to TRBJ2-5; 10 bases map to TRBD1. CDR3 DNA sequence: TGCAGTCCCAGAAAAGGACAGGGGGGGGAGACCCAGTACTTC. This translates into CSPRKGQGGETQYF.